This TCR beta chain was found in a study of vaccination and CD4 T cells after COVID-19. Study information: Diagnosis preceded the drawing of post-COVID samples by a median about 98 days (range 35 to 161). Overlapping SARS-CoV-2, HCoV-NL63, HCoV-OC43 and HCoV-229E spike peptides were used to stimulate cells.

Noted treatment: approximately 10-day PBMC culture with coronavirus spike peptide pools or control peptides (ViraFEST assay). ViraFEST used peptide pools to expand antigen-specific T cells before TCR sequencing. Study conclusions and caveats: Spike mono-reactivity applied to 304 of 307 vaccine-specific clones detected in convalescent patients.

There are 15 residues in the CDR3. V was pared by 1 base and J by 6 bases, with 15 bases between. The germline V gene encodes CDR1 LNHNV and CDR2 YYDKDF (reference sequence). Sequenced with the Oncomine TCR Beta short-read assay was DNA taken from cultured CD4+ T cells. TCRdb called the PCR reads again in MiXCR, with one record for every CDR3 protein. The sample records about 9,600 distinct CDR3 sequences, about 28% being singletons. As to this clonotype: Its antigen is not known.

The chain uses TRBV15 and TRBJ1-2; D is unclear. The sample in question was CD4+ T cells from blood, cultured in vitro, obtained after SARS-CoV-2 vaccination. The sequence was obtained from a human donor who had recovered from COVID-19. The CDR3 DNA is TGTGCCACCAGCAGAGGGGCAGGTAGCTCGGATGGCTACACCTTC. Its translation is CATSRGAGSSDGYTF.